This T cell receptor (beta chain) was sequenced during a study of T cell responses to AZD1222 COVID-19 vaccine (dated by TCRdb to about 2021). At the level of the whole study: A total of around 240 trial participants underwent TCR sequencing, of whom about 200 received two doses of AZD1222 and about 26 received two doses of the MenACWY control vaccine. Trial participants were enrolled into age subgroups of 18-55, 56-69 and 70-plus years, which contained around 140, 26 and 57 TCR-sequenced participants, respectively. The full study reports these points: A significant rise in spike-specific TCR breadth and depth was observed after two AZD1222 doses relative to day 0 and relative to MenACWY recipients. No day 14 peak-response samples were available, so repertoires were characterized only after the peak T cell response. Reportedly, close to half of the unique spike-specific TCRs recognized epitopes lying outside the regions that are mutated in the B.1.351 and B.1.1.7 variants. Participants were mostly white British, with more females than males. The authors suggested clonal diversity may have been underestimated. The 56-69-year group was small, and its depth increase did not reach significance, likely because of low power. CD4 TCRs associated with the vaccine covered the entire spike protein, and the dominant responses were in regions 160-218 and 743-854. Conclusions about previously exposed vaccinees were limited because only six AZD1222 recipients were SARS-CoV-2 seropositive at baseline.

The CDR3 regions of human TCRbeta chains were analyzed by immunosequencing. The authors' pipeline ran thus. Repertoire TCRs were checked for matches against a reference library of SARS-CoV-2-specific TCRs that had been generated using the MIRA antigen-specificity platform. Breadth meant the fraction of unique TCRs that were SARS-CoV-2-associated, whereas depth meant the fraction of total T cells that were SARS-CoV-2-associated. Each spike-specific TCR was assigned to its reactive spike region and to a CD4 or CD8 class using the MIRA data. Log10-transformed breadth and depth values were compared by one-way ANOVA with Sidak's multiple comparisons tests. TCRdb limited this immuneACCESS table to in-frame rearrangements with V and J called. A share of clones is missing; checked studies link under half to unresolved V genes, and the rest is unexplained. V and J calls plus clone size are reproduced from that table; the DNA served to infer D and trimming. The sample profile shows more than 85,000 clones; about 90% of them were found once. Of the sample, roughly 15% is held by the ten largest clones.

To note about this clone: The clone's antigen remains unknown. Base qualities were left out, and no much larger clone turns up one base away.

The CDR3 contains 14 residues, cysteine and phenylalanine counted. Of all the DNA, just the CDR3 is kept, 42 bases in frame from base 1. CDR1 and CDR2 were assigned from the germline V gene as MNHEY and SVGAGI. V gives up 2 bases and J gives up 4 bases, and the segment between their germline ends measures 11 bases. According to the study, the label for this sample's time point signals: about 28 days (+/-7) after the second vaccine dose. AZD1222 recipients given second doses at about 4 weeks or at about 12 weeks were pooled, since spike-specific TCR depth and breadth were not found to differ between the two schedules. Samples from vaccinated people were obtained from the UK trials COV001 and COV002, which included a single-blind randomized controlled phase 2/3 trial of AZD1222 (ChAdOx1 nCoV-19) in healthy adults. For TCRbeta chain sequencing, PBMC samples from trial participants were taken at day 0 and at day 28 after the second dose.

Source: peripheral blood, taken 28 days after the second AZD1222 dose. The receptor was isolated from an adult who received the AZD1222 COVID-19 vaccine. This chain is built from TRBV6-5 and TRBJ1-2; a tentative D match to TRBD1 spans 6 bases. The DNA sequence follows: TGTGCCAGCAGTTACGCGGGGGGGCGCTATGGCTACACCTTC. The translation is CASSYAGGRYGYTF.